This T cell receptor beta chain was sequenced during a study of CD8 T cells in ankylosing spondylitis. Study-wide results and limits: About 8 highly homologous variants made up a TCR beta motif, and this motif appeared characteristic of ankylosing spondylitis blood. Prior literature has documented some motif variants in synovial fluid and blood from reactive arthritis. Those disease-linked clones were CD8+; they were also relatively rare in peripheral blood. Significant enrichment of disease-linked clones was reportedly seen in matched ankylosing spondylitis synovial fluid.

Concerning this clonotype: No antigen is known for it.

Library preparation for TCR beta used quantitative 5'-RACE with molecular barcodes. From the 5' RACE reads, TCRdb called clonotypes with MiXCR, one entry per CDR3 protein. The table shows a few hundred thousand distinct CDR3 sequences, with about 22% occurring only once. Trimming cost V 3 bases and J 2 bases, with 16 bases left between them. This CDR3 is 15 amino acids long. The germline CDR1 and CDR2 sequences are GTSNPN and SVGIG (reference sequence). The source material was blood, either unsorted or a sorted T cell fraction (not recorded which). The gene calls are TRBV30 and TRBJ1-1; D remains unclear. The source of this sequence is a male donor with ankylosing spondylitis. This chain's CDR3 is CAWREPGWGNTEAFF. In DNA form, the CDR3 reads TGTGCCTGGAGGGAACCAGGATGGGGAAACACTGAAGCTTTCTTT.